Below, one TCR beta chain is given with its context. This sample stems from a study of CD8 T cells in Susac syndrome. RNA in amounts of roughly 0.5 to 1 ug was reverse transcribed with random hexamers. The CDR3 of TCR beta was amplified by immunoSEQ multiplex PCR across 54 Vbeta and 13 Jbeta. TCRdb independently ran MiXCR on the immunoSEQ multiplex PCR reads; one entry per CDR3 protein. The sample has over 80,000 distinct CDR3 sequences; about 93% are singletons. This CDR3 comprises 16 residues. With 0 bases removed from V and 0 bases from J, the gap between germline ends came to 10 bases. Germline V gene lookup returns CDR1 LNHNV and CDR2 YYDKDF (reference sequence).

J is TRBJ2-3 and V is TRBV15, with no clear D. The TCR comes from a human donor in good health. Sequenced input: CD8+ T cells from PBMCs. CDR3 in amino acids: CATSRDLGPSTDTQYF. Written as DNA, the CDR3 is TGTGCCACCAGCAGAGATCTGGGTCCTAGCACAGATACGCAGTATTTT.